This T cell receptor (beta chain) was sequenced during a study of cytomegalovirus exposure and HLA in healthy donors. The CDR3 is 14 amino acids. Per germline, CDR1 MGHDK and CDR2 SYGVNS. After removal of 7 bases from V and 1 base from J, the junction contained 5 bases not matched to a gene. Data came from immunoSEQ multiplex PCR; TCRdb stores just in-frame clones and leaves some out. The sample has around 220,000 clones; over 70% are singletons. The rearrangement uses TRBV25-1 and TRBJ1-1; 8 bases are shared with TRBD1. This sequence originates from a woman in her 30s in good health and CMV-seropositive. The sequenced sample consisted of PBMCs. In nucleotides, the CDR3 is TGTGCCAGCATTCGGACAGGGCGGAACACTGAAGCTTTCTTT. It translates to CASIRTGRNTEAFF.